Shown below are 5 T cell receptor beta chains from a single sample sequenced in a study of blood T cell repertoires in COVID-19 (dated by TCRdb to the early 2020s). The library was made by the immunoSEQ multiplex PCR assay. The table was pulled from immuneACCESS by TCRdb, which kept in-frame rearrangements only. Such tables lose some clones; where checked, under half of the loss comes from unresolved V genes, and the rest has no known cause. Counted in this sample were under 150,000 clones; about 86% of them appeared once. Of the sample, about 5.5% falls within the top ten clones. Sequencing was done on a sample of peripheral blood. The receptor source for this set is an elderly man with active or convalescent COVID-19.

The gene calls are TRBV2 and TRBJ1-5, with a tentative D call TRBD1 (6 bases). Germline CDR1 reads SNHLY; CDR2 reads FYNNEI. Trimming took 7 bases from V and 2 from J, leaving 9 bases between them. The CDR3 sequence is 13 residues long. The CDR3 loop is CASMGQRNQPQHF. In DNA, the CDR3 is TGTGCCAGCATGGGACAACGCAATCAGCCCCAGCATTTT.

The chain links TRBV4-1 to TRBJ1-6; no clear D gene. V shed 4 bases and J shed 10 bases, with 17 bases lying between them. The CDR3 spans 15 residues. CDR1 is MGHRA and CDR2 is YSYEKL in the germline V gene. As DNA, the CDR3 is TGCGCCAGCAGCCTTGAGATGGCCTTCGGGTCACCCCTCCACTTT. It codes for CASSLEMAFGSPLHF.

This chain connects TRBV19 to TRBJ2-5; D not resolved. Germline values: CDR1 LNHDA, CDR2 SQIVND (reference sequence). V lost 1 base, J lost 3 bases, and 9 bases lay in between. The CDR3 spans 14 residues. CDR3 nucleotide sequence: TGTGCCAGTAGTATAGGCCCAACTGAAGAGACCCAGTACTTC. Translation: CASSIGPTEETQYF. Full variable domain (remainder filled in from reference TRBV19 and TRBJ2-5): DGGITQSPKYLFRKEGQNVTLSCEQNLNHDAMYWYRQDPGQGLRLIYYSQIVNDFQKGDIAEGYSVSREKKESFPLTVTSAQKNPTAFYLCASSIGPTEETQYFGPGTRLLVL.

V usage is TRBV7-2 and J usage is TRBJ2-3, with TRBD1 matching 8 bases. V was clipped by 5 bases and J by 2 bases; unmatched bases: 12. Germline-derived CDR1 and CDR2 are SGHTA and FQGNSA. CDR3 length: 17 amino acids. CDR3 in amino acids: CASSQGAGTGFTDTQYF. Here the CDR3 DNA reads TGTGCCAGCAGCCAAGGCGCCGGGACAGGCTTCACAGATACGCAGTATTTT. The whole variable domain, remainder taken from reference TRBV7-2 and TRBJ2-3, is GAGVSQSPSNKVTEKGKDVELRCDPISGHTALYWYRQSLGQGLEFLIYFQGNSAPDKSGLPSDRFSAERTGGSVSTLTIQRTQQEDSAVYLCASSQGAGTGFTDTQYFGPGTRLTVL.

CDR3 residues: CASSSEPAGGPEQFF. The CDR3 DNA is TGTGCCAGCAGTAGCGAACCGGCGGGGGGACCTGAGCAGTTCTTC. The chain uses TRBV27 and TRBJ2-1, with TRBD2 identical over 8 bases. The ends lost 5 bases at V and 9 bases at J; junction bases unmatched: 12. The CDR3 covers 15 residues. Germline loops: CDR1 MNHEY, CDR2 SMNVEV (reference sequence).